Shown below are 9 T cell receptor beta chains from a single sample sequenced in a study of blood T cell repertoires in COVID-19. This table comes from immunoSEQ multiplex PCR, and its TCRdb copy is limited to in-frame clones, with some not included. This sample has a few hundred thousand clones, with around 82% found just once. Sequences were obtained from peripheral blood. These receptors all stem from a person between 70 and 80 years old with COVID-19, enrolled during active disease.

This rearrangement joins TRBV12-3 or TRBV12-4 to TRBJ1-3, with a weak D call TRBD1 (6 bases). CDR3 length equals 13 residues. V lost 4 bases to trimming and J lost 8 bases, with 12 bases between them. The CDR3 protein is CASSWQGLDTIYF. The CDR3 DNA reads as TGTGCCAGCAGTTGGCAGGGGCTGGACACCATATATTTT.

This clone was seen more than once but under ten times. The chain has TRBV4-1 and TRBJ1-2; weak D call: TRBD1 (6 bases). The V and J ends lost 0 bases and 13 bases respectively, with 21 bases between them. The CDR3 consists of 15 residues. Germline V lookup: CDR1 MGHRA, CDR2 YSYEKL. The CDR3 nucleotides are TGCGCCAGCAGCCAAGATACGGGGGGCGCATTCGGTGTCACCTTC. This translates into CASSQDTGGAFGVTF.

The chain recombines TRBV5-4 with TRBJ1-6; possible D gene TRBD1, 5 bases. V lost 0 bases and J lost 8, with 9 bases in between. The V gene's germline CDR1 is SGHNT and CDR2 YYREEE (reference sequence). This CDR3 has 14 amino acids. CDR3 amino acids: CASSLAGKDSPLHF. CDR3 DNA sequence: TGTGCCAGCAGCTTGGCAGGGAAGGATTCACCCCTCCACTTT.

The chain joins TRBV7-9 to TRBJ1-5, with D unclear. The germline CDR1 and CDR2 sequences are SEHNR and FQNEAQ (reference sequence). V was trimmed by 1 base and J by 0 bases, leaving 4 bases between them. This CDR3 is 14 amino acids long. The DNA for the CDR3 is TGTGCCAGCAGCTTAGACAGTAGCAATCAGCCCCAGCATTTT. This translates into CASSLDSSNQPQHF.

This chain joins TRBV11-2 and TRBJ1-2; D is perhaps TRBD1 (5 bases). Trimming cost V 5 bases and J 3 bases, with 7 bases left between them. CDR3 length equals 12 residues. Germline loops: CDR1 SGHAT, CDR2 FQNNGV. CDR3 bases: TGTGCCAGCAGCCCCAGGGACTATGGCTACACCTTC. Encoded protein: CASSPRDYGYTF.

This chain connects TRBV11-2 to TRBJ2-1; a weak D match, TRBD2 (6 bases). Trimming shortened V by 5 bases and J by 10 bases, and 12 bases separated the two germline ends. The CDR3 covers 12 residues. Per the germline V gene, CDR1 is SGHAT and CDR2 is FQNNGV. Written as DNA, the CDR3 is TGTGCCAGCAGCCCCCCTAGCGACGAGCAGTTCTTC. Translated, it gives CASSPPSDEQFF.

Only a few counts were recorded for this clone. The CDR3 sequence is CASSIQTGQGFYEQYF. The CDR3 DNA is TGTGCCAGTAGTATACAAACGGGACAGGGGTTCTACGAGCAGTACTTC. The chain carries TRBV19 and TRBJ2-7, with 10 bases that match TRBD1. CDR1 is LNHDA and CDR2 is SQIVND in the germline V gene (reference sequence). V dropped 2 bases and J dropped 3; count of bases not matched to a gene: 7. The CDR3 spans 16 residues. The full variable domain, rest sourced from reference TRBV19 and TRBJ2-7, is DGGITQSPKYLFRKEGQNVTLSCEQNLNHDAMYWYRQDPGQGLRLIYYSQIVNDFQKGDIAEGYSVSREKKESFPLTVTSAQKNPTAFYLCASSIQTGQGFYEQYFGPGTRLTVT.

The rearrangement uses TRBV25-1 and TRBJ2-2; D not certain. CDR3 length equals 11 residues. Germline CDR1 MGHDK, CDR2 SYGVNS. V lost 5 bases and J lost 9, with 7 bases in between. Here the CDR3 DNA reads TGTGCCAGCAGTTTTGGCCGGGAGCTGTTTTTT. This gives the protein CASSFGRELFF.

This clone was picked up a small number of times. The rearrangement joins TRBV6-2 or TRBV6-3 to TRBJ2-7; no clear D gene. The V end was cut by 2 bases, the J end by 3 bases, with 8 bases between. Germline-derived CDR1 and CDR2 are MNHEY and SVGEGT. CDR3 length: 13 amino acids. This CDR3 reads CASSYTQDYEQYF. Here the CDR3 DNA reads TGTGCCAGCAGTTACACCCAGGACTACGAGCAGTACTTC.